This T cell receptor (beta chain) was retrieved from a study of T cell responses to AZD1222 COVID-19 vaccine. This clone was observed once. Method: immunoSEQ multiplex PCR; TCRdb's copy keeps in-frame clones and lacks some. In the table there are roughly 40,000 clones, about 87% of which are singletons. The CDR3 sequence is 15 residues long. The V and J ends lost 3 bases and 2 bases, in that order; junction bases with no gene match: 4. The V gene's germline CDR1 is LNHDA and CDR2 SQIVND (reference sequence). The chain is built from TRBV19 and TRBJ2-3; 8 bases are shared with TRBD2. The receptor's source is an adult who received the AZD1222 COVID-19 vaccine. The specimen comprised peripheral blood, sampled 28 days after the second AZD1222 dose. DNA of the CDR3: TGTGCCAGTAGTATCGGGGGGGGCCCCACAGATACGCAGTATTTT. It is translated as CASSIGGGPTDTQYF.